The present T cell receptor (beta chain) was sequenced within a study of tumor-infiltrating lymphocytes in localized non-small cell lung cancer. Broader study findings: Different pieces of the same tissue were used for each assay. Only some patients had TCR sequencing, depending on available tissue. Recurrence-free survival showed no association with tumor T-cell fraction.

With 2 bases removed from V and 4 bases from J, the gap between germline ends came to 11 bases. The germline V gene encodes CDR1 SGHAT and CDR2 FQNNGV. The CDR3 extends over 14 amino acids. Points on this clone: Antigen specificity is unknown.

Measured with immunoSEQ multiplex PCR; TCRdb has only the in-frame clones, and not every one. The repertoire holds 4,000 to 5,500 clones, approximately 66% seen once, with about 61% in the top ten. The rearrangement uses TRBV11-2 and TRBJ1-1; perhaps TRBD1 as D (5 bases). This TCR was sampled from a human donor with non-small cell lung cancer. Input material: lung tumor tissue. The CDR3 reads CASSLTQGSTEAFF. Written as DNA, the CDR3 is TGTGCCAGCAGCTTAACCCAGGGAAGCACTGAAGCTTTCTTT.